This T cell receptor (beta chain) was found in a study of cytomegalovirus exposure and HLA in healthy donors. Study summary: Early released data comprised some 85 million unique TCRs from HLA-typed donors.

General study points: There were some public TCRs occurring in many donors, but most TCR sequences were rare. Accurate predictions that matched the HLA-A and HLA-B alleles of most subjects were reportedly made from TCR beta sequences. CMV antigen specificity was confirmed in vitro for a few CMV-associated chains.

This CDR3 spans 12 amino acids. V was shortened by 1 base and J by 11 bases, with 14 bases between the two germline ends. CDR1 is SQVTM, CDR2 ANQGSEA, per germline. Concerning this clone itself: The antigen is unknown.

This PCR relied on a set of 60 Vbeta primers and 13 Jbeta primers. Method: immunoSEQ multiplex PCR; TCRdb's copy keeps in-frame clones and lacks some. The sample lists tens of thousands of clones, 85% to 90% occurring once. The clonotype was recovered from a woman aged 25-40 years in good health and CMV-seropositive. The sequencing input was PBMCs. V and J are TRBV29-1 and TRBJ2-5; D is perhaps TRBD2 (5 bases). The CDR3 reads CSVEGSGWEQYF. DNA for the CDR3: TGCAGCGTTGAAGGTTCTGGCTGGGAGCAGTACTTC.